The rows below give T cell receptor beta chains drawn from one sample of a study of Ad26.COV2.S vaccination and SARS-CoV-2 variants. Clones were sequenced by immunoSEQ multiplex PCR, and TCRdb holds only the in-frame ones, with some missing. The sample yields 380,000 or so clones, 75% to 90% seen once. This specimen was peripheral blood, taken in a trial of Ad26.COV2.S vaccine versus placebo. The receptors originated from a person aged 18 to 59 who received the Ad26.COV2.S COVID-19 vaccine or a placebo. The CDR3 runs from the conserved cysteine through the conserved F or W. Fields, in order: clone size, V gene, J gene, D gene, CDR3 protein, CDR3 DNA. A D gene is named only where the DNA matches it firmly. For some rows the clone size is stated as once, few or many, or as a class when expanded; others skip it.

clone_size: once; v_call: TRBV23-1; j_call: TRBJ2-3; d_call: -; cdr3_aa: CASSLGSGTDTQYF; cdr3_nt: TGCGCCAGCAGTCTCGGGAGTGGGACAGATACGCAGTATTTT
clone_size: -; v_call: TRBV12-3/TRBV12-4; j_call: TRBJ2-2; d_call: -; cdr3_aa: CASSLGSGELFF; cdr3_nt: TGTGCCAGCAGTTTAGGTTCCGGGGAGCTGTTTTTT
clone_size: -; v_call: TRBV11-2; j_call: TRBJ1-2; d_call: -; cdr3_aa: CASSSNGGYTF; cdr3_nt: TGTGCCAGCAGCTCGAATGGGGGCTACACCTTC
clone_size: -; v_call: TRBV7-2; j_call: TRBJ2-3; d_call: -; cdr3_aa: CASSPRAGFRKGTDTQYF; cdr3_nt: TGTGCCAGCAGCCCACGGGCGGGCTTCCGAAAAGGCACAGATACGCAGTATTTT
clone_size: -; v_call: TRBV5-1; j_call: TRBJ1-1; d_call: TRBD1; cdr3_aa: CASSQGGFSTEAFF; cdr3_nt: TGCGCCAGCAGCCAAGGGGGCTTCAGCACTGAAGCTTTCTTT
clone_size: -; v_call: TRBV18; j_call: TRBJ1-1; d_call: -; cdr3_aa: CASSPDTSNTEAFF; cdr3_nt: TGTGCCAGCTCACCGGACACTTCGAACACTGAAGCTTTCTTT
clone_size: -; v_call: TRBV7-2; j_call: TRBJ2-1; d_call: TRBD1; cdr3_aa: CASSFGTANNEQFF; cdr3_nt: TGTGCCAGCAGCTTTGGGACAGCGAACAATGAGCAGTTCTTC
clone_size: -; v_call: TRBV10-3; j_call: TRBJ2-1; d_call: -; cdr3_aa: CAISDPRNEQFF; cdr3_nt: TGTGCCATCAGTGACCCCCGCAATGAGCAGTTCTTC
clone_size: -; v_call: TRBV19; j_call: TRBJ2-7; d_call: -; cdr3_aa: CASGVRRGHEQYF; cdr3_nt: TGTGCCAGTGGTGTGCGGCGGGGCCACGAGCAGTACTTC
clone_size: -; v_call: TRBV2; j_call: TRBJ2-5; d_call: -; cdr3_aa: CASSGEEETQYF; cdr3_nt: TGTGCCAGCAGTGGGGAGGAAGAGACCCAGTACTTC
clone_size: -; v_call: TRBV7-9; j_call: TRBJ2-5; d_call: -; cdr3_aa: CASSGTSGARKGPTQYF; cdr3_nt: TGTGCCAGCAGCGGAACTTCGGGGGCCAGGAAAGGTCCGACCCAGTACTTC
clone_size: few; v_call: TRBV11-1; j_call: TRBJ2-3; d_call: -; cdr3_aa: CASSLEGRPTDTQYF; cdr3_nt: TGTGCCAGCAGCTTAGAAGGAAGACCCACAGATACGCAGTATTTT
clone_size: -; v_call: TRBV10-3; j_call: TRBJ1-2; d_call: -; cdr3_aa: CAISESGDYGYTF; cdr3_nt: TGTGCCATCAGTGAGTCAGGAGATTATGGCTACACCTTC
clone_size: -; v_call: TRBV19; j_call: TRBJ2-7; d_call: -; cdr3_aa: CASSQNRYSSYEQYF; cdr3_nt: TGTGCCAGTAGTCAGAACAGATATAGCTCCTACGAGCAGTACTTC
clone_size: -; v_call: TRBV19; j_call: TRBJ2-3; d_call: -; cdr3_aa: CASSPRAGHSTDTQYF; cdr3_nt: TGTGCCAGTAGTCCACGAGCAGGGCACAGCACAGATACGCAGTATTTT
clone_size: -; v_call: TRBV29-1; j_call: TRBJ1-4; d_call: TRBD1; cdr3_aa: CSVGVRQGGQEKLFF; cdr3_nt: TGCAGCGTTGGGGTACGACAGGGAGGTCAGGAAAAACTGTTTTTT
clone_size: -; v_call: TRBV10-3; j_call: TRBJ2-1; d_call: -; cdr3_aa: CAISEPALEQFF; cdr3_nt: TGTGCCATCAGTGAGCCAGCCCTTGAGCAGTTCTTC
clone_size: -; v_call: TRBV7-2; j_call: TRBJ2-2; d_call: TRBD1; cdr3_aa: CASSFPTGAGGELFF; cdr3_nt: TGTGCCAGCAGCTTTCCAACAGGGGCAGGAGGGGAGCTGTTTTTT
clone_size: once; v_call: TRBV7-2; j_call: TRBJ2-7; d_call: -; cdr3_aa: CASSFIGQDEQYF; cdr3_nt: TGTGCCAGCAGCTTTATAGGTCAGGACGAGCAGTACTTC
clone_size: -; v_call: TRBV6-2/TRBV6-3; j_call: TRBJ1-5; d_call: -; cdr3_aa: CASSYPTGSGQPQHF; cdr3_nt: TGTGCCAGCAGTTACCCAACGGGGTCAGGTCAGCCCCAGCATTTT